One and the same sample provided the 24 T cell receptor beta chains below, sequenced in a study of PD-1 blockade in classical Hodgkin lymphoma. Relapse after autologous stem cell transplantation occurred in every patient, and brentuximab vedotin exposure varied. Data came from immunoSEQ multiplex PCR; TCRdb stores just in-frame clones and leaves some out. This table has over 6,000 clones, approximately 79% appearing once. Sequences were derived from peripheral blood mononuclear cells (PBMCs), sampled at baseline. The receptors derive from a human donor with classical Hodgkin lymphoma.

The chain is built from TRBV2 and TRBJ2-5; TRBD2 aligns across 15 bases. The J segment lost 5 bases and the V segment lost 5 bases, leaving 6 bases of the junction unmatched. Germline V gene sequence: CDR1 SNHLY, CDR2 FYNNEI. The CDR3 has 16 amino acids. The DNA for the CDR3 is TGTGCCAGCAGTTGGACTAGCGGGAGGGCCCGGGAGACCCAGTACTTC. It encodes CASSWTSGRARETQYF. Full variable domain (missing parts from reference TRBV2 and TRBJ2-5): EPEVTQTPSHQVTQMGQEVILRCVPISNHLYFYWYRQILGQKVEFLVSFYNNEISEKSEIFDDQFSVERPDGSNFTLKIRSTKLEDSAMYFCASSWTSGRARETQYFGPGTRLLVL.

V is TRBV10-3 and J is TRBJ2-1; D perhaps matches TRBD1 (5 bases). Trimming removed 2 bases at V and 12 bases at J, with 11 bases between. The CDR3 runs to 12 residues. The germline V gene encodes CDR1 ENHRY and CDR2 SYGVKD. The CDR3 bases are TGTGCCATCAGTGAGGAACAGGCGGCGCAGTTCTTC. Its translation: CAISEEQAAQFF.

This clone was counted a single time. The chain joins TRBV2 to TRBJ2-1; D is possibly TRBD1 or TRBD2 (6 bases each). Germline CDR1 reads SNHLY; CDR2 reads FYNNEI. The CDR3 has 13 amino acids. Trimming removed 5 bases from V and 10 bases from J, with 15 bases in between. CDR3 coding DNA: TGTGCCAGCAGTCGGAGACAGGAGGGCGAGCAGTTCTTC. Its protein is CASSRRQEGEQFF.

This rearrangement joins TRBV9 to TRBJ2-3, with D perhaps TRBD2 (6 bases). Per germline, CDR1 SGDLS and CDR2 YYNGEE. The length of the CDR3 is 13 residues. Trimming removed 0 bases at V and 6 bases at J, with 8 bases between. The CDR3 bases are TGTGCCAGCAGCGTAGCTAGCGTGGATACGCAGTATTTT. As protein: CASSVASVDTQYF.

The CDR3 DNA is TGTGCCTGGAGCGTGGGACAGGGGCACCGAGAGACCCAGTACTTC. It encodes CAWSVGQGHRETQYF. This chain links TRBV30 with TRBJ2-5; 10 bases are shared with TRBD1. J was trimmed by 4 bases and V by 3 bases; bases with no gene match: 8. CDR1 GTSNPN and CDR2 SVGIG come from the germline V gene (reference sequence). The CDR3 has 15 amino acids.

This clone was counted once. The chain has TRBV7-6 and TRBJ1-5; no clear D gene. The CDR3 runs 13 residues. The germline CDR1 and CDR2 sequences are SGHVS and FNYEAQ. Trimming left V 4 bases short and J 7 bases short, with 11 bases between. CDR3 sequence: CASSSAREQPQHF. CDR3 DNA: TGTGCCAGCAGCTCTGCCCGGGAACAGCCCCAGCATTTT.

The count of this clone is one. The chain carries TRBV18 and TRBJ2-5; perhaps TRBD2 as D (6 bases). Gene TRBJ2-7 matches the end of the DNA better, so the J call may be wrong. The CDR3 contains 13 residues. Germline values: CDR1 KGHSH, CDR2 LQKENI. The CDR3 region is CASSLEEGYEQYF. CDR3 coding DNA: TGTGCCAGCTCTCTTGAGGAGGGATACGAGCAGTACTTC.

This rearrangement joins TRBV12-5 to TRBJ1-1; no clear D gene. V lost 0 bases, J lost 5 bases, and 13 bases lay in between. The CDR3 extends over 15 amino acids. The V gene's germline CDR1 is LGHNT and CDR2 FRNRAP. Here the CDR3 reads CASGLVFGTMTEAFF. CDR3 sequence (DNA): TGTGCTAGTGGTTTGGTATTCGGAACGATGACTGAAGCTTTCTTT. Supplemented by reference TRBV12-5 and TRBJ1-1, the full variable domain reads DARVTQTPRHKVTEMGQEVTMRCQPILGHNTVFWYRQTMMQGLELLAYFRNRAPLDDSGMPKDRFSAEMPDATLATLKIQPSEPRDSAVYFCASGLVFGTMTEAFFGQGTRLTVV.

The chain combines TRBV15 with TRBJ2-7, with 7 bases identical to TRBD1. CDR3 length: 16 amino acids. The V and J ends lost 5 bases and 2 bases, in that order; junction bases with no gene match: 12. CDR1 LNHNV and CDR2 YYDKDF come from the germline V gene (reference sequence). The CDR3 region has the DNA TGTGCCACCAGCGGGTTAGGGGGCCGGGCAACCTACGAGCAGTACTTC. Its protein is CATSGLGGRATYEQYF.

J is TRBJ2-7 and V is TRBV27; weak D call: TRBD2 (5 bases). This CDR3 is built from 12 residues. The germline V and J ends were trimmed by 4 bases and 7 bases, with 11 bases remaining between them. Germline lookup yields CDR1 MNHEY and CDR2 SMNVEV (reference sequence). This CDR3 is CASSSPPGEQYF. CDR3 sequence (DNA): TGTGCCAGCAGTTCCCCCCCGGGGGAGCAGTACTTC.

The chain is built from TRBV15 and TRBJ2-7; the D call may be TRBD1 or TRBD2 (6 bases each). Trimming pared 0 bases from V and 5 bases from J, leaving 11 bases between. The CDR3 loop spans 14 amino acids. The germline V gene has CDR1 LNHNV and CDR2 YYDKDF (reference sequence). Here the CDR3 reads CATSREGGQNEQYF. The CDR3 nucleotides are TGTGCCACCAGCAGAGAGGGGGGACAAAACGAGCAGTACTTC.

The chain has TRBV5-1 and TRBJ2-1; D assignment may be TRBD1 or TRBD2 (5 bases each). Germline CDR1 and CDR2: SGHRS and YFSETQ. This CDR3 is built from 14 residues. Between the trimmed V and J ends, which lost 3 bases and 9 bases, there was a span of 16 bases. The chain's CDR3 is CASSSRGPWSEQFF. The CDR3 region has the DNA TGCGCCAGCAGCTCCCGGGGCCCTTGGAGTGAGCAGTTCTTC.

The chain employs TRBV10-2 and TRBJ1-2; a weak D match, TRBD1 (5 bases). Germline assignment: CDR1 WSHSY and CDR2 SAAADI. V lost 3 bases, J lost 4 bases, and 9 bases lay in between. This CDR3 spans 13 amino acids. The CDR3 sequence is CASSDLGGYGYTF. CDR3 bases: TGCGCCAGCAGTGATCTGGGGGGCTATGGCTACACCTTC.

This clone occurred once. This rearrangement joins TRBV5-8 to TRBJ2-5; TRBD1 matches 7 bases. Germline V CDR1 and CDR2: SGHTS, YDEGEE. The junction had 7 bases not matched to a gene; V was cut back by 0 bases and J by 5 bases. This CDR3 is 15 amino acids long. The CDR3 nucleotides read TGTGCCAGCAGCTTGGGCAACAGGGGCGGGGAGACCCAGTACTTC. This sequence encodes CASSLGNRGGETQYF.

The chain recombines TRBV5-5 with TRBJ2-2; the match to TRBD2 covers 14 bases. J lost 8 bases, V lost 3 bases, and 6 bases had no gene match. The CDR3 is made up of 16 amino acids. CDR1 is SGHKS, CDR2 YYEKEE, per germline (reference sequence). CDR3 DNA: TGTGCCAGCAGCTGGGGACTAGCGGGAGAGTTTGGGGAGCTGTTTTTT. Its translation: CASSWGLAGEFGELFF.

V gene TRBV5-6 combines with J gene TRBJ1-5, with D possibly being TRBD1 (5 bases). Germline V gene data show CDR1 as SGHDT and CDR2 as YYEEEE. Trimming removed 4 bases at V and 1 base at J, with 12 bases between. This CDR3 region has 15 residues. The CDR3 bases are TGTGCCAGCAGCCCGAGAAGACAGAGCAATCAGCCCCAGCATTTT. Its protein is CASSPRRQSNQPQHF.

The chain is built from TRBV6-5 and TRBJ2-3; the D is unclear. The germline gives CDR1 MNHEY, CDR2 SVGAGI. The CDR3 sequence is 12 residues long. Trimming shortened V by 11 bases and J by 4 bases, and 13 bases separated the two germline ends. In DNA, the CDR3 is TGTGCCTGCTCTGTCTGGGCAGATACGCAGTATTTT. It specifies CACSVWADTQYF.

The chain links TRBV6-5 to TRBJ2-2; TRBD1 aligns across 9 bases. Unmatched junction bases numbered 4, after V lost 5 bases and J lost 6 bases. Germline lookup yields CDR1 MNHEY and CDR2 SVGAGI. The CDR3 length is 14 residues. CDR3 residues: CASSRTGVAGELFF. The CDR3, as DNA: TGTGCCAGCAGTCGGACAGGGGTGGCCGGGGAGCTGTTTTTT.

The chain employs TRBV9 and TRBJ2-1; D possibly matches TRBD1 or TRBD2 (6 bases each). Germline loops: CDR1 SGDLS, CDR2 YYNGEE. The V end was cut by 2 bases, the J end by 2 bases, with 11 bases between. CDR3 length equals 15 residues. The CDR3 here is CASSVGGATYNEQFF. As DNA, the CDR3 is TGTGCCAGCAGCGTCGGGGGCGCGACCTACAATGAGCAGTTCTTC.

In DNA form, the CDR3 reads TGTGCCTGGGGACAGGGGGCTGGCGGCTACACCTTC. It codes for CAWGQGAGGYTF. This sequence joins TRBV30 and TRBJ1-2; 11 bases match TRBD1. CDR1 GTSNPN and CDR2 SVGIG come from the germline V gene (reference sequence). V lost 5 bases and J lost 8; bases outside the gene matches: 4. The CDR3 runs 12 residues.

This clone came up once. The rearrangement links TRBV7-3 to TRBJ1-2; perhaps TRBD1 as D (5 bases). Germline loops: CDR1 SGHTA, CDR2 FQGTGA. V gave up 8 bases and J gave up 3 bases, with 13 bases separating them. The CDR3 covers 13 residues. The CDR3: CASQGFGDYGYTF. The CDR3 coding sequence is TGTGCCAGCCAGGGTTTCGGAGACTATGGCTACACCTTC. The variable domain in full, completed from reference TRBV7-3 and TRBJ1-2, reads GAGVSQTPSNKVTEKGKYVELRCDPISGHTALYWYRQSLGQGPEFLIYFQGTGAADDSGLPNDRFFAVRPEGSVSTLKIQRTERGDSAVYLCASQGFGDYGYTFGSGTRLTVV.

V gene TRBV25-1 combines with J gene TRBJ1-5; D is undetermined. Per germline, CDR1 MGHDK and CDR2 SYGVNS. The CDR3 spans 13 residues. Trimming stripped 2 bases from V and 7 bases from J, with 9 bases between. The CDR3 sequence is CASSERAGQPQHF. In DNA form, the CDR3 reads TGTGCCAGCAGTGAACGAGCAGGCCAGCCCCAGCATTTT.

The chain combines TRBV5-4 with TRBJ2-3, with unresolved D. The CDR3 length is 11 residues. The germline CDR1 and CDR2 sequences are SGHNT and YYREEE (reference sequence). The V end lost 2 bases, the J end lost 5 bases, and 3 bases lay between the germline ends. In DNA form, the CDR3 reads TGTGCCAGCAGCTTTGGAGATACGCAGTATTTT. The encoded protein is CASSFGDTQYF.

CDR3 amino acids: CASSLLTGRQPQHF. Written as DNA, the CDR3 is TGTGCCAGCAGTTTATTAACAGGGCGTCAGCCCCAGCATTTT. The rearrangement joins TRBV27 to TRBJ1-5, with a weak D call TRBD1 (6 bases). The CDR3 runs 14 residues. Trimming left V 1 base short and J 6 bases short, with 10 bases between. The V gene's germline CDR1 is MNHEY and CDR2 SMNVEV (reference sequence).